The 17 T cell receptor beta chains listed next were all sequenced from one sample in a study of blood T cells in healthy people across ages (dated by TCRdb to between 2014 and 2017). The protocol used for the library was 5' RACE. Instrument on record: Illumina HiSeq 2500. A second roughly 7 to 11 cycle PCR used a sample-barcoded 5' primer and a J-beta primer mix. Starting from the raw public reads, TCRdb applied fastp trimming at Q25, assembled clones with MiXCR and retained in-frame beta chains. Each entry is one CDR3 protein sequence, shown with its most common DNA and genes. Across this sample there are 1.5 million to 2 million distinct CDR3 sequences, with about 50% seen only once. The ten most abundant clones make up about 2.1% of the sample. The specimen was blood. The receptor set was obtained from a woman in her thirties or forties in good health.

The chain links TRBV2 to TRBJ2-5; D gene uncertain. The germline V gene encodes CDR1 SNHLY and CDR2 FYNNEI. This CDR3 is built from 12 residues. V lost 4 bases and J 11 bases, leaving 14 bases between the germline ends. Written as DNA, the CDR3 is TGTGCCAGCAGTGGAGATGCGAATGAGCAGTACTTC. The encoded protein is CASSGDANEQYF.

The rearrangement joins TRBV29-1 to TRBJ2-5; a weak D match, TRBD2 (6 bases). Near its end, the DNA agrees better with TRBJ2-1, so the J call may be wrong. Germline V lookup: CDR1 SQVTM, CDR2 ANQGSEA. There are 12 residues in the CDR3. The CDR3 nucleotides are TGCAGCGTTGGCGGGAACCAAGAGACCCAGTTCTTC. Protein product: CSVGGNQETQFF.

The chain employs TRBV4-2 and TRBJ2-1; no definite D call. The CDR3 has 13 amino acids. V lost 0 bases, J lost 11 bases, and 11 bases lay in between. Germline CDR1 is LGHNA and CDR2 is YNFKEQ. CDR3 loop: CASSQEILIQQFF. The CDR3 region has the DNA TGTGCCAGCAGCCAAGAGATCCTAATTCAGCAGTTCTTC.

V usage is TRBV21-1 and J usage is TRBJ2-7; TRBD1 was called by the table and not checked on the DNA. TRBV21-1 is annotated as a pseudogene. The CDR3 extends over 16 amino acids. The CDR3 bases are TGTGCCAGCAGCCCCTGCTCAGGGGACAGGGCTTGCGAGCAGTACTTC. Translated, it gives CASSPCSGDRACEQYF.

The V call is TRBV6-1, the J call TRBJ2-7; 9 positions agree with TRBD2. The V gene end was trimmed by 6 bases and the J gene end by 4 bases; junction bases not matched to a gene: 13. Germline V gene lookup returns CDR1 MNHNS and CDR2 SASEGT. The CDR3 is 16 amino acids. CDR3 sequence reads: CASSPIEAGGRYEQYF. Here the CDR3 DNA reads TGTGCCAGCAGCCCCATTGAAGCGGGGGGTCGTTACGAGCAGTACTTC.

J is TRBJ2-1 and V is TRBV7-9; TRBD2 aligns across 8 bases. This CDR3 has 16 residues. V shed 1 base and J 6 bases; nucleotides not matched to a gene: 8. Germline V gene data show CDR1 as SEHNR and CDR2 as FQNEAQ (reference sequence). Written as DNA, the CDR3 is TGTGCCAGCAGCTTAGGCGGGCGGGGGGTTCGCAATGAGCAGTTCTTC. This gives the protein CASSLGGRGVRNEQFF.

This sequence joins TRBV28 and TRBJ2-7, with TRBD2 as a possible D gene (5 bases). The CDR3 spans 17 residues. The V gene's germline CDR1 is MDHEN and CDR2 SYDVKM. Trimming removed 5 bases at V and 0 bases at J, with 20 bases between. CDR3 DNA: TGTGCCAGCAGTCCTGCTATTAGCGCCCCGAGCTCCTACGAGCAGTACTTC. Residues: CASSPAISAPSSYEQYF.

This clonotype turned up a few times. The chain combines TRBV7-2 with TRBJ2-7, with a possible D match to TRBD2 (6 bases). Germline CDR1 reads SGHTA; CDR2 reads FQGNSA. This CDR3 is 17 amino acids long. Between the trimmed V and J ends, which lost 4 bases and 1 base, there was a span of 20 bases. The CDR3 is CASSSQEGWRRSYEQYF. The CDR3 DNA sequence: TGTGCCAGCAGCTCCCAGGAGGGGTGGAGAAGATCCTACGAGCAGTACTTC.

This clonotype has a handful of counts. The DNA of the CDR3 is TGTGCCAGCAGCTTAGCCCTCCGGGACAGGGGAGACTACGAGCAGTACTTC. The encoded protein is CASSLALRDRGDYEQYF. The V gene is TRBV7-6, the J gene TRBJ2-7, with TRBD1 identical over 10 bases. V lost 0 bases to trimming and J lost 3 bases; unmatched junction nucleotides: 8. The germline CDR1 and CDR2 sequences are SGHVS and FNYEAQ. The CDR3 is 17 amino acids.

This clonotype was observed a few times. The V and J genes are TRBV3-1 and TRBJ2-7; no definite D call. The germline V gene encodes CDR1 LGHDT and CDR2 YNNKEL (reference sequence). The CDR3 extends over 14 amino acids. Trimming removed 1 base from V and 6 bases from J, with 13 bases in between. The CDR3 loop is CASSQGTKTGEQYF. DNA for the CDR3: TGTGCCAGCAGCCAAGGGACCAAAACGGGCGAGCAGTACTTC.

A word on this clonotype: At one end, the junction sequence differs from germline, possibly due to a read error. V and J are TRBV13 and TRBJ2-1; the D gene is possibly TRBD1 (5 bases). Germline-derived CDR1 and CDR2 are PRHDT and FYEKMQ (reference sequence). The CDR3 covers 13 residues. The DNA of the CDR3 is TGTGCCAGCAGCGTAGGGAAGGGGCGGAGTAAGTTCTTC. Its translation: CASSVGKGRSKFF.

The chain has TRBV7-9 and TRBJ1-2; 7 bases are a match to TRBD1. Trimming at V came to 7 bases and at J to 7 bases, leaving 12 bases not matched to a gene. The germline CDR1 and CDR2 sequences are SEHNR and FQNEAQ (reference sequence). The length of the CDR3 is 14 residues. The CDR3 here is CASTSPDRAGGYTF. The CDR3, as DNA: TGTGCCAGCACCAGCCCCGACAGGGCGGGTGGCTACACCTTC. Filled out from reference TRBV7-9 and TRBJ1-2, the complete variable domain reads DTGVSQNPRHKITKRGQNVTFRCDPISEHNRLYWYRQTLGQGPEFLTYFQNEAQLEKSRLLSDRFSAERPKGSFSTLEIQRTEQGDSAMYLCASTSPDRAGGYTFGSGTRLTVV.

This clonotype was seen a handful of times. The gene calls are TRBV7-2 and TRBJ2-3, with unresolved D. The CDR3 is 13 amino acids. The V end was cut by 5 bases, the J end by 8 bases, with 14 bases between. CDR1 is SGHTA and CDR2 is FQGNSA in the germline V gene. Here the CDR3 reads CASSPDSIGTQYF. As DNA, the CDR3 is TGTGCCAGCAGCCCCGATTCGATTGGTACGCAGTATTTT.

This clonotype was seen a few times. V and J are TRBV5-1 and TRBJ1-4, with D hard to call. The CDR3 spans 16 residues. The V gene's germline CDR1 is SGHRS and CDR2 YFSETQ. Trimming took off 5 bases at V and 4 bases at J, with 18 bases between the two ends. CDR3 amino acids: CASSQSPGLGNEKLFF. CDR3 sequence (DNA): TGCGCCAGCAGTCAAAGTCCTGGACTGGGTAATGAAAAACTGTTTTTT.

The chain is built from TRBV11-2 and TRBJ1-4; D possibly corresponds to TRBD1 (6 bases). Germline lookup yields CDR1 SGHAT and CDR2 FQNNGV. This CDR3 is 17 amino acids long. Trimming took off 2 bases at V and 0 bases at J, with 13 bases between the two ends. CDR3 residues: CASSLRRGTATNEKLFF. The CDR3 DNA is TGTGCCAGCAGCTTAAGGAGGGGGACTGCAACTAATGAAAAACTGTTTTTT.

In nucleotides, the CDR3 is TGCGCCAGCAGCTTGACAGGGAAAATTGGCTACACCTTC. It codes for CASSLTGKIGYTF. The chain combines TRBV5-1 with TRBJ1-2; the D gene is possibly TRBD1 (6 bases). The CDR3 has 13 residues. Trimming pared 1 base from V and 7 bases from J, leaving 11 bases between. Germline loops: CDR1 SGHRS, CDR2 YFSETQ.

As concerns this clonotype: At one boundary the junction diverges from the germline segment, which might be a read error. The chain employs TRBV20-1 and TRBJ2-7; D may be TRBD2 (5 bases). Germline CDR1 reads DFQATT; CDR2 reads SNEGSKA (reference sequence). The CDR3 sequence is 15 residues long. CDR3 region: CSAPRTGYGMKTQYF. In DNA, the CDR3 is TGCAGTGCTCCGAGAACGGGGTACGGGATGAAGACCCAGTACTTT.